Listed here are 27 T cell receptor beta chains from one sample, sequenced in a study of cytomegalovirus exposure and HLA in healthy donors. Researchers ran the PCR with 60 Vbeta and 13 Jbeta primers. Libraries were prepared by immunoSEQ multiplex PCR; TCRdb keeps only in-frame clonotypes and omits some of them. In the table there are hundreds of thousands of clones, around 88% of which are singletons. Sequenced: PBMCs. These TCRs come from a woman younger than 35 in good health and CMV-seronegative.

The genes are TRBV7-8 and TRBJ2-7, with 11 bases matching TRBD2. CDR3 length: 14 amino acids. The V and J ends lost 5 bases and 2 bases, in that order; junction bases with no gene match: 2. The V gene's germline CDR1 is SGHVS and CDR2 FQNEAQ. In DNA, the CDR3 is TGTGCCAGCAGCCCGACTAGCGGGGCCTACGAGCAGTACTTC. This codes for CASSPTSGAYEQYF.

The genes are TRBV7-3 and TRBJ2-1; 9 bases are a match to TRBD2. The CDR3 contains 14 residues. Trimming removed 4 bases from V and 5 bases from J; junction bases left unmatched: 3. Germline assignment: CDR1 SGHTA and CDR2 FQGTGA. CDR3 coding DNA: TGTGCCAGCAGCTCTAGCGGGATAAACAATGAGCAGTTCTTC. Translating it yields CASSSSGINNEQFF.

The chain links TRBV6-5 to TRBJ1-4; TRBD1 is a possible D gene (6 bases). Germline assignment: CDR1 MNHEY and CDR2 SVGAGI. The V end lost 6 bases, the J end lost 7 bases, and 18 bases lay between the germline ends. The CDR3 covers 15 residues. DNA for the CDR3: TGTGCCAGCAGAGAACAGGGTACGCGTGCTGAAAAACTGTTTTTT. Its translation is CASREQGTRAEKLFF.

The chain carries TRBV15 and TRBJ2-7, with 7 bases fitting TRBD1. This CDR3 comprises 14 residues. V dropped 5 bases and J dropped 4; count of bases not matched to a gene: 8. The V gene's germline CDR1 is LNHNV and CDR2 YYDKDF (reference sequence). The CDR3 here is CATSSRGGSYEQYF. CDR3 DNA sequence: TGTGCCACCAGCTCCCGAGGGGGCTCTTACGAGCAGTACTTC. Full variable domain (remainder filled in from reference TRBV15 and TRBJ2-7): DAMVIQNPRYQVTQFGKPVTLSCSQTLNHNVMYWYQQKSSQAPKLLFHYYDKDFNNEADTPDNFQSRRPNTSFCFLDIRSPGLGDTAMYLCATSSRGGSYEQYFGPGTRLTVT.

The chain combines TRBV5-1 with TRBJ2-3; 12 nucleotides match TRBD2. CDR1 SGHRS and CDR2 YFSETQ come from the germline V gene. V was clipped by 2 bases and J by 1 base; unmatched bases: 2. This CDR3 comprises 16 residues. Written as DNA, the CDR3 is TGCGCCAGCAGCTTAGGACTAGCGGGACGCACAGATACGCAGTATTTT. Its translation is CASSLGLAGRTDTQYF.

V and J are TRBV19 and TRBJ1-2, with D maybe TRBD1 (6 bases). The CDR3 has 15 residues. Looked up from germline, CDR1 is LNHDA and CDR2 is SQIVND (reference sequence). Trimming stripped 4 bases from V and 4 bases from J, with 16 bases between. CDR3: CASSTQGRVGYGYTF. The DNA of the CDR3 is TGTGCCAGTAGTACCCAGGGGAGGGTAGGCTATGGCTACACCTTC.

The genes are TRBV11-2 and TRBJ2-5; 7 bases are a match to TRBD1. The V segment lost 0 bases and the J segment 3 bases; nucleotides outside the gene matches: 7. The CDR3 is 16 residues long. Germline V lookup: CDR1 SGHAT, CDR2 FQNNGV. CDR3 nucleotides: TGTGCCAGCAGCTTAGAACGGGCCAGGGGGAAAGAGACCCAGTACTTC. Its protein product is CASSLERARGKETQYF.

The rearrangement joins TRBV11-3 to TRBJ1-4, with no clear D. V was shortened by 8 bases and J by 7 bases, with 17 bases between the two germline ends. Germline CDR1 SGHNT, CDR2 YENEEA. The CDR3 sequence is 14 residues long. The CDR3 sequence is CASGRHSDGEKLFF. CDR3 coding DNA: TGTGCCAGCGGGAGGCATTCCGACGGTGAAAAACTGTTTTTT.

This chain uses TRBV13 with TRBJ1-1, with D possibly TRBD1 on 6 matching bases. V was trimmed by 4 bases and J by 3 bases, leaving 12 bases between them. Germline assignment: CDR1 PRHDT and CDR2 FYEKMQ (reference sequence). This CDR3 has 14 amino acids. CDR3 sequence (DNA): TGTGCCAGCAGCTCCTTGGACAGATACACTGAAGCTTTCTTT. Translation: CASSSLDRYTEAFF.

The rearrangement links TRBV27 to TRBJ1-2; no reliable D call. The V and J ends lost 0 bases and 7 bases respectively, with 15 bases between them. The CDR3 has 15 amino acids. In germline, CDR1 is MNHEY, CDR2 SMNVEV (reference sequence). The CDR3 DNA sequence: TGTGCCAGCAGTTTATCGGGCGCCCTCCCCTTTGGCTACACCTTC. Translated: CASSLSGALPFGYTF.

CDR3 nucleotides: TGTGCCAGCAAGAGCAGCGGGTATGAGCAGTTCTTC. Translating it yields CASKSSGYEQFF. V is TRBV6-1 and J is TRBJ2-1, with D tentatively TRBD2 (6 bases). The CDR3 spans 12 residues. CDR1 and CDR2 (germline): MNHNS, SASEGT. V was trimmed by 7 bases and J by 8 bases, leaving 12 bases between them.

This clone was counted once. The chain uses TRBV10-2 and TRBJ2-6; TRBD1 might be the D (5 bases). The germline V gene encodes CDR1 WSHSY and CDR2 SAAADI. The germline V and J ends were trimmed by 2 bases and 2 bases, with 16 bases remaining between them. This CDR3 has 18 amino acids. The CDR3 coding sequence is TGCGCCAGCAGTGAGAGGGGCAGTTCCGCCCCTGGGGCCAACGTCCTGACTTTC. Amino acids: CASSERGSSAPGANVLTF.

The chain joins TRBV5-6 to TRBJ1-2, with a tentative D call TRBD1 (6 bases). This CDR3 has 14 residues. The germline gives CDR1 SGHDT, CDR2 YYEEEE. V lost 4 bases, J lost 4 bases, and 14 bases lay in between. CDR3 DNA: TGTGCCAGCAGCCTTCACTTACAGGGCTATGGCTACACCTTC. It is translated as CASSLHLQGYGYTF.

This clone was counted only a few times. The rearrangement joins TRBV21-1 to TRBJ2-7; TRBD2, the table's D call, was not compared with the DNA. TRBV21-1 is a pseudogene segment. The CDR3 has 14 amino acids. The CDR3 DNA follows: TGTGCCAGCAGCAACGCGGGAGCGGGCCACGAGCAGTACTTC. Amino acid sequence: CASSNAGAGHEQYF.

Comment on this clone: The junction does not match germline at one end; this may be a read error. Other DNA variants within this sample encode the same CDR3. The CDR3 nucleotides are TGTGCCAGCAGAGTCTCGGGATGGAATAGCAACCAGCCCCAGCATTTT. This gives the protein CASRVSGWNSNQPQHF. This chain links TRBV5-8 with TRBJ1-5, with unresolved D. Germline V gene lookup returns CDR1 SGHTS and CDR2 YDEGEE. The CDR3 length is 16 residues.

The chain links TRBV5-4 to TRBJ2-7, with TRBD2 matching 9 bases. Germline V gives CDR1 SGHNT, CDR2 YYREEE (reference sequence). The CDR3 runs to 15 residues. Germline trimming cut 0 bases from V and 3 bases from J; bases unmatched to any gene: 4. CDR3 residues: CASSLGREGGYEQYF. Here the CDR3 DNA reads TGTGCCAGCAGCTTGGGGCGGGAGGGGGGCTACGAGCAGTACTTC.

As DNA, the CDR3 is TGTGCCAGTACCAGACGACAGGGCGCATCGGAAGGCTACACCTTC. Protein product: CASTRRQGASEGYTF. The chain is built from TRBV19 and TRBJ1-2; 7 positions agree with TRBD1. J lost 8 bases, V lost 7 bases, and 16 bases had no gene match. Germline V gene sequence: CDR1 LNHDA, CDR2 SQIVND (reference sequence). The CDR3 loop spans 15 amino acids.

The rearrangement joins TRBV2 to TRBJ2-3; D is perhaps TRBD2 (5 bases). From germline, CDR1 is SNHLY and CDR2 FYNNEI. This CDR3 contains 14 residues. Trimming cost V 8 bases and J 3 bases, with 15 bases left between them. CDR3 nucleotides: TGTGCCAGCGTCCTCTCCGGGGATACAGATACGCAGTATTTT. As protein: CASVLSGDTDTQYF.

This chain joins TRBV11-3 and TRBJ2-1, with 11 bases aligning to TRBD2. The CDR3 consists of 15 residues. CDR1 SGHNT and CDR2 YENEEA come from the germline V gene. The V and J ends lost 5 bases and 3 bases, in that order; junction bases with no gene match: 3. The CDR3 region is CASSDLAGGYNEQFF. CDR3 nucleotide sequence: TGTGCCAGCAGCGATCTAGCGGGGGGCTACAATGAGCAGTTCTTC.

With regard to this clone: A read error may account for a junction end that differs from germline. V is TRBV7-9 and J is TRBJ2-3, with 8 bases identical to TRBD1. The germline V gene encodes CDR1 SEHNR and CDR2 FQNEAQ (reference sequence). The length of the CDR3 is 18 residues. Written as DNA, the CDR3 is TGTTCCAGCAGCCAATACGGGACAGGTCATTCTAGCACAGATACGCAGTATTTT. Translating it yields CSSSQYGTGHSSTDTQYF.

The rearrangement uses TRBV30 and TRBJ2-3, with D uncertain. The CDR3 has 15 residues. CDR1 GTSNPN and CDR2 SVGIG come from the germline V gene (reference sequence). The V end lost 5 bases, the J end lost 2 bases, and 17 bases lay between the germline ends. CDR3 amino acids: CAWGPTSAPTDTQYF. CDR3 in DNA: TGTGCCTGGGGTCCTACAAGCGCTCCCACAGATACGCAGTATTTT.

As DNA, the CDR3 is TGCGCCAGCAGCCAGGGCGGCGGGAGCCCCTACAATGAGCAGTTCTTC. This codes for CASSQGGGSPYNEQFF. The chain has TRBV4-1 and TRBJ2-1, with 7 bases that match TRBD2. CDR3 length equals 16 residues. The germline CDR1 and CDR2 sequences are MGHRA and YSYEKL. The ends lost 3 bases at V and 2 bases at J; junction bases unmatched: 7.

This clone was seen only a few times. The rearrangement joins TRBV4-3 to TRBJ1-3; 8 positions agree with TRBD1. The germline CDR1 and CDR2 sequences are LGHNA and YSLEER. The V and J ends lost 1 base and 0 bases, in that order; junction bases with no gene match: 11. The CDR3 has 19 residues. CDR3 region: CASSQVAGGMGSSGNTIYF. DNA of the CDR3: TGCGCCAGCAGCCAAGTGGCAGGGGGCATGGGAAGCTCTGGAAACACCATATATTTT.

The chain employs TRBV27 and TRBJ2-1; D possibly corresponds to TRBD1 (6 bases). This CDR3 is 15 amino acids long. CDR1 and CDR2 (germline): MNHEY, SMNVEV (reference sequence). With 8 bases removed from V and 6 bases from J, the gap between germline ends came to 20 bases. CDR3 in amino acids: CASLPGARGPNEQFF. CDR3 in DNA: TGTGCCAGCCTCCCAGGGGCGAGAGGCCCCAATGAGCAGTTCTTC.

This CDR3 is CASRPLGEANNEQFF. Here the CDR3 DNA reads TGTGCCAGCAGGCCGTTGGGAGAGGCAAACAATGAGCAGTTCTTC. V is TRBV11-1 and J is TRBJ2-1; TRBD2 is a possible D gene (5 bases). The CDR3 is made up of 15 amino acids. V gave up 6 bases and J gave up 5 bases, with 17 bases separating them. The germline gives CDR1 SGHAT, CDR2 FQDESV (reference sequence). Full variable domain (outside the CDR3, taken from reference TRBV11-1 and TRBJ2-1): EAEVAQSPRYKITEKSQAVAFWCDPISGHATLYWYRQILGQGPELLVQFQDESVVDDSQLPKDRFSAERLKGVDSTLKIQPAELGDSAMYLCASRPLGEANNEQFFGPGTRLTVL.

The chain combines TRBV6-6 with TRBJ1-2, with D perhaps matching TRBD1 (5 bases). This CDR3 region has 13 residues. The germline V gene encodes CDR1 MNHNY and CDR2 SVGAGI (reference sequence). V was trimmed by 2 bases and J by 8 bases, leaving 12 bases between them. The CDR3 loop is CASSYGGYEGYTF. For the CDR3, the DNA is TGTGCCAGCAGTTACGGGGGGTATGAAGGCTACACCTTC.

This chain links TRBV2 with TRBJ2-7; tentative D call: TRBD1 (6 bases). The CDR3 runs 13 residues. V was shortened by 4 bases and J by 0 bases, with 7 bases between the two germline ends. Germline values: CDR1 SNHLY, CDR2 FYNNEI. CDR3 nucleotides: TGTGCCAGCAGTGGACAGGACTCCTACGAGCAGTACTTC. Protein product: CASSGQDSYEQYF.